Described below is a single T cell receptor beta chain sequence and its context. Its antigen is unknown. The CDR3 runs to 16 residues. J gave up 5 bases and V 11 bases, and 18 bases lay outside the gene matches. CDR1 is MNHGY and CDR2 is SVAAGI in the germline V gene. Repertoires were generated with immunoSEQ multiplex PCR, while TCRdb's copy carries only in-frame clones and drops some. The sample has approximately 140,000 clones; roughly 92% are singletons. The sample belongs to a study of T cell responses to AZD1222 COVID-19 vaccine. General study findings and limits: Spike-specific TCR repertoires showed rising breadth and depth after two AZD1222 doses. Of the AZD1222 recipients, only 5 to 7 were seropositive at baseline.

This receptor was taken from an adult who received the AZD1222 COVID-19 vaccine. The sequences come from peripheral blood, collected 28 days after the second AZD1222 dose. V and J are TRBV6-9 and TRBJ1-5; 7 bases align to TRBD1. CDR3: CAGSFRGRWVHQPQHF. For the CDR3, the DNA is TGTGCCGGCTCATTTAGGGGGCGGTGGGTCCATCAGCCCCAGCATTTT.